Shown below are 2 T cell receptor beta chains from a single sample sequenced in a study of cytomegalovirus exposure and HLA in healthy donors. TCRdb's copy holds only in-frame clones and misses some; the assay was immunoSEQ multiplex PCR. The sample carries some 250,000 clones, around 90% recorded once. Sequencing was carried out using PBMCs. These receptors were taken from a woman in her late teens or twenties in good health and CMV-seronegative.

The rearrangement links TRBV9 to TRBJ2-1; a possible D gene is TRBD1 (6 bases). V gave up 0 bases and J gave up 2 bases, with 12 bases separating them. The CDR3 contains 16 residues. Per germline, CDR1 SGDLS and CDR2 YYNGEE. The CDR3 loop is CASSVDLGAAYNEQFF. The CDR3 DNA reads as TGTGCCAGCAGCGTAGATCTGGGGGCGGCCTACAATGAGCAGTTCTTC.

This clone was picked up one time. V is TRBV4-1 and J is TRBJ2-1; D ambiguous. The CDR3 contains 13 residues. The germline CDR1 and CDR2 sequences are MGHRA and YSYEKL. Trimming removed 0 bases at V and 7 bases at J, with 7 bases between. In nucleotides, the CDR3 is TGCGCCAGCAGCCAAGAATTGAGAAATGAGCAGTTCTTC. This translates into CASSQELRNEQFF.